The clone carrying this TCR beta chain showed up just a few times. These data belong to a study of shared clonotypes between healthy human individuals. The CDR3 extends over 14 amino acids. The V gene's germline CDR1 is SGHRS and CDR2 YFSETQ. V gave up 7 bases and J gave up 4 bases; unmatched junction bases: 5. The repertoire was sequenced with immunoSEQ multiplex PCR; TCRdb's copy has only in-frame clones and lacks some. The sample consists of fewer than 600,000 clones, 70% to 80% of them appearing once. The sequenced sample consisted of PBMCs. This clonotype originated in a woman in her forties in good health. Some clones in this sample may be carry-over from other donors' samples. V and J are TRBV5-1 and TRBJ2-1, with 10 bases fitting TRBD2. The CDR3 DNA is TGCGCCAGCTCACTAGCGGGGACTTACAATGAGCAGTTCTTC. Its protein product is CASSLAGTYNEQFF. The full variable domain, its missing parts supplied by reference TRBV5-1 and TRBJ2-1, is KAGVTQTPRYLIKTRGQQVTLSCSPISGHRSVSWYQQTPGQGLQFLFEYFSETQRNKGNFPGRFSGRQFSNSRSEMNVSTLELGDSALYLCASSLAGTYNEQFFGPGTRLTVL.